The present TCR beta chain was sequenced within a study of blood T cells in healthy people across ages. Study-wide points: With donor CMV status unknown, expanded clonotype changes were possibly confounded. Strong correlation was found linking TCR beta diversity to naive T cell percentage. Naive CD4+ cells and diversity were both higher in long-lived donors than in aged donors.

A few counts support this clonotype. Its antigen is undetermined. Individuals who donated were healthy Caucasians from Russia aged about 6 to 100. A J-beta primer mix and a sample-barcoded 5' primer were used in a second PCR of about 7 to 11 cycles. In TCRdb, the 5' RACE reads were re-called with MiXCR into one record per CDR3 protein. The data hold about a million distinct CDR3 sequences, with around two fifths observed a single time. Germline CDR1 SNHLY, CDR2 FYNNEI. Trimming stripped 0 bases from V and 3 bases from J, with 9 bases between. The length of the CDR3 is 15 residues. Specimen: blood. This clonotype was obtained from a young man in good health. The chain links TRBV2 to TRBJ1-5; D unresolved. CDR3 sequence: CASSEAEGNNQPQHF. In nucleotides, the CDR3 is TGTGCCAGCAGTGAAGCGGAAGGGAACAATCAGCCCCAGCATTTT.